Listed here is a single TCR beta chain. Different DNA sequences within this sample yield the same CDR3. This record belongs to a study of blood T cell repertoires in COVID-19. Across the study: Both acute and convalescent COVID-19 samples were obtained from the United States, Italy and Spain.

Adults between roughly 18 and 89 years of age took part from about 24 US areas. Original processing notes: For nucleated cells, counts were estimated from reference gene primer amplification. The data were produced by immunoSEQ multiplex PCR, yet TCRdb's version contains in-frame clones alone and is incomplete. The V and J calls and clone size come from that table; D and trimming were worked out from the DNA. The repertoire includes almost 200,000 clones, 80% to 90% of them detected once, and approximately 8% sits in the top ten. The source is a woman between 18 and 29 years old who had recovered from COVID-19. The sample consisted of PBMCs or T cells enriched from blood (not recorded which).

CDR3 coding DNA: TGTGCCAGCAGCTTGACAGGGGGCAGGGAGACCCAGTACTTC. Protein: CASSLTGGRETQYF. The chain carries TRBV7-9 and TRBJ2-5; 10 bases map to TRBD1. After removal of 3 bases from V and 5 bases from J, the junction contained 3 bases not matched to a gene. This CDR3 spans 14 amino acids. Germline loops: CDR1 SEHNR, CDR2 FQNEAQ (reference sequence). Together with reference TRBV7-9 and TRBJ2-5, the CDR3 gives the full variable domain: DTGVSQNPRHKITKRGQNVTFRCDPISEHNRLYWYRQTLGQGPEFLTYFQNEAQLEKSRLLSDRFSAERPKGSFSTLEIQRTEQGDSAMYLCASSLTGGRETQYFGPGTRLLVL.